A selection of T cell receptor beta chains follows, all from one sample in a study of response to subunit inactivated influenza vaccine. TCRdb itself ran the RT-PCR reads through MiXCR, one entry per CDR3 protein. Of just under 550,000 distinct CDR3 sequences listed, roughly 25% are singletons. The same specimen was also included in a second study, on T cells expressing NK-cell markers.

The material was CD4+ T cells sorted from PBMCs, obtained 11 to 12 days after vaccination. The receptors derive from a man in his fifties or sixties who received an inactivated influenza vaccine. The CDR3 runs from the conserved cysteine through the conserved F or W. The D gene is left open where the match is weak. Size is omitted from some rows. Given values are once, few, many or a class for expanded clones.

CDR3 length | clone size | J gene | V gene | D gene | CDR3 protein | CDR3 DNA
15 | many | TRBJ2-2 | TRBV7-2 | TRBD2 | CASSFTSGGTGELFF | TGTGCCAGCAGCTTTACTAGCGGAGGCACCGGGGAGCTGTTTTTT
17 | - | TRBJ2-3 | TRBV20-1 | TRBD2 | CSATRVAGGPRTDTQYF | TGCAGTGCTACCCGGGTAGCGGGAGGGCCCAGAACAGATACGCAGTATTTT
15 | few | TRBJ1-5 | TRBV12-3/TRBV12-4 | TRBD1 | CASSLAGQWNQPQHF | TGTGCCAGCAGTTTAGCGGGACAGTGGAATCAGCCCCAGCATTTT
15 | few | TRBJ1-1 | TRBV12-3/TRBV12-4 | TRBD1 | CASRLQGARVTEAFF | TGTGCCAGCAGGCTTCAGGGGGCCAGGGTCACTGAAGCTTTCTTT
15 | - | TRBJ2-5 | TRBV6-2/TRBV6-3 | - | CASSFPQGHQETQYF | TGTGCCAGCAGTTTCCCCCAGGGCCACCAAGAGACCCAGTACTTC
14 | - | TRBJ2-5 | TRBV5-4 | TRBD2 | CASRVGAGEETQYF | TGTGCCAGCAGAGTGGGAGCGGGAGAAGAGACCCAGTACTTC
15 | - | TRBJ2-4 | TRBV7-8 | - | CASSPSRVGKNIQYF | TGTGCCAGCAGCCCGAGCAGGGTTGGCAAAAACATTCAGTACTTC
16 | - | TRBJ2-2 | TRBV5-1 | - | CASSYRADANTGELFF | TGCGCCAGCAGCTATAGGGCAGACGCGAACACCGGGGAGCTGTTTTTT
12 | - | TRBJ2-5 | TRBV28 | - | CASNRRGETQYF | TGTGCCAGCAACCGACGAGGGGAGACCCAGTACTTC
13 | medium-sized | TRBJ2-5 | TRBV29-1 | - | CSVEPWGAETQYF | TGCAGCGTTGAACCCTGGGGGGCAGAGACCCAGTACTTC